The next 2 T cell receptor beta chains were all read from a single sample in a study of blood T cells in healthy people across ages. For the second PCR, which ran for roughly 6 to 11 cycles, a sample-barcoded 5' primer and a J-beta primer mix were used. TCRdb fed the 5' RACE reads into MiXCR, producing one record per CDR3 protein. The sample holds around 800,000 distinct CDR3 sequences, less than 70% seen once. Sample: blood. The receptors come from a man older than 75 in good health.

The chain recombines TRBV3-1 with TRBJ1-2; 10 bases are a match to TRBD1. Germline V lookup: CDR1 LGHDT, CDR2 YNNKEL (reference sequence). CDR3 length: 14 residues. Trimming took 7 bases from V and 4 from J; bases not matched to a gene: 6. The CDR3 region is CASTLRTGGYGYTF. CDR3 in DNA: TGTGCCAGCACTCTAAGGACAGGGGGCTATGGCTACACCTTC.

This clonotype was observed a few times. The chain is built from TRBV7-9 and TRBJ2-7; D unclear. This CDR3 has 13 residues. Trimming took 1 base from V and 6 from J, leaving 10 bases between them. The V gene's germline CDR1 is SEHNR and CDR2 FQNEAQ (reference sequence). CDR3 amino acids: CASSLDIIGEQYF. DNA for the CDR3: TGTGCCAGCAGCTTAGACATCATAGGCGAGCAGTACTTC.